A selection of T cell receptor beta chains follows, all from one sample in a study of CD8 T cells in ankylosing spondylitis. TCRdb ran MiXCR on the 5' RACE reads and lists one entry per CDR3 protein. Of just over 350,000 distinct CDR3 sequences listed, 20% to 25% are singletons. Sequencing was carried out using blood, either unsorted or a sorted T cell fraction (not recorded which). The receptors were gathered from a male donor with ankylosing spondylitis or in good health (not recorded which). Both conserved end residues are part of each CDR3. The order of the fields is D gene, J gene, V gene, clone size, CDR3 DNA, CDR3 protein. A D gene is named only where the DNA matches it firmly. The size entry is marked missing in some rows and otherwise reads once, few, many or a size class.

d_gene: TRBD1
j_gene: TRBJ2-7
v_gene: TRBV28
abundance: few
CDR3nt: TGTGCCAGCAGCTCCCCGCGGACAGGGGTGGGTGAGCAGTACTTC
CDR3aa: CASSSPRTGVGEQYF

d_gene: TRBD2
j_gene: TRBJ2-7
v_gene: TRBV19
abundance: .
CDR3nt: TGTGCCAGTAGTTTGAGGCATTGGACTAGCGGGGCTAAAGATTCCTACGAGCAGTACTTC
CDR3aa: CASSLRHWTSGAKDSYEQYF

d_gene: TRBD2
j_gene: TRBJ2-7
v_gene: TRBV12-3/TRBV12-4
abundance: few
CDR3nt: TGTGCCAGCAGTCCCCCCATAGCGGGGGGGCACGAGCAGTACTTC
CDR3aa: CASSPPIAGGHEQYF

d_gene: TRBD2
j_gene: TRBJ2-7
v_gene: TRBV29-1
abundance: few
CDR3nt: TGCAGCGCCGAGGGGACTAGCGGAACCGAGCAGTACTTC
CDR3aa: CSAEGTSGTEQYF

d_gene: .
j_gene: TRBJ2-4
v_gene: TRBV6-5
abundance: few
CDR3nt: TGTGCCAGCAGTTACTCGATGGGGCGAAGAGACATTCAGTACTTC
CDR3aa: CASSYSMGRRDIQYF

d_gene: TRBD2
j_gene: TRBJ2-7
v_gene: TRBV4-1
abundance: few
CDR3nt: TGCGCCAGCAGCCACCCCCAGGGAGGGGTCGTTGAGCAGTACTTC
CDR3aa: CASSHPQGGVVEQYF

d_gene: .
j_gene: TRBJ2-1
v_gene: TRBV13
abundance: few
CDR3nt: TGTGCCAGCAGCCATCAGGGTAATGAGCAGTTCTTC
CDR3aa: CASSHQGNEQFF

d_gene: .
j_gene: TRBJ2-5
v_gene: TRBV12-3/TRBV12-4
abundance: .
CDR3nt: TGTGCCAGCAGTCCCACGCGTCGAGAGACCCAGTACTTC
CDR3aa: CASSPTRRETQYF

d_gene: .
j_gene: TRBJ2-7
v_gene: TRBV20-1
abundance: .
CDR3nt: TGCAGTGCGACTGGGATCGGCAGCTCCTACGAGCAGTACTTC
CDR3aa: CSATGIGSSYEQYF

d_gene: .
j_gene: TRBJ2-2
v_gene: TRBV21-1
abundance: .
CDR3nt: TGTGCCAGCAGCAGGATGCGGACATCCAATCATTACACCGGGGAGCTGTTTTTT
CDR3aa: CASSRMRTSNHYTGELFF

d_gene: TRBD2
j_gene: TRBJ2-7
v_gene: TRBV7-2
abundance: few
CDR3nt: TGTGCCAGCAGCTTAGTTAGCGGGGGGTTGCTCGAGCAGTACTTC
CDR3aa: CASSLVSGGLLEQYF

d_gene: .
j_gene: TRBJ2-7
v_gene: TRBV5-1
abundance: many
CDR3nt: TGTGCCAGCAGCTTAGAGGGCTCCTACGAGCAGTACTTC
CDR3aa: CASSLEGSYEQYF

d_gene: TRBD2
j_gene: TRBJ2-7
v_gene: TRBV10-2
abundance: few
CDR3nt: TGCGCCAGCAGCGTGACTAGCGGGGGGGCCGGGGTCTACGAGCAGTACTTC
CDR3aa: CASSVTSGGAGVYEQYF

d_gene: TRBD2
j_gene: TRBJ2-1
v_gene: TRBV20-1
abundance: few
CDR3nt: TGCAGTGCTAGAGGGCTAGCGGGGGGCTACTACAATGAGCAGTTCTTC
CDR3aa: CSARGLAGGYYNEQFF

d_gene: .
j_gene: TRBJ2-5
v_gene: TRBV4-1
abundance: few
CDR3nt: TGCGCCAGCAGCCTACCGGGGCCAGAAGAGACCCAGTACTTC
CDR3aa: CASSLPGPEETQYF

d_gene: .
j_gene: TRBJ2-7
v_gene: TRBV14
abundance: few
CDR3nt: TGTGCCAGCAGCCAAGTTTTTGGACGCCTCGCCTACGAGCAGTACTTC
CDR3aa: CASSQVFGRLAYEQYF

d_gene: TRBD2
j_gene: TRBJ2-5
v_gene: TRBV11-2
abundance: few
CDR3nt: TGTGCCAGCAGCTCTCTCGGGGGGGCCATTAGAGAGACCCAGTACTTC
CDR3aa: CASSSLGGAIRETQYF

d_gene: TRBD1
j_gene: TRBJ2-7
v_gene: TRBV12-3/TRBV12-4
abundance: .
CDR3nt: TGTGCCAGCAGCACTGACAGGGGCTACGAGCAGTACTTC
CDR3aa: CASSTDRGYEQYF

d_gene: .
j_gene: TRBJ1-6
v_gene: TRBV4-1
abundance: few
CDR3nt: TGCGCCAGCAGCCCACACCGGACGGTTTCGCCCCTCCACTTT
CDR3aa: CASSPHRTVSPLHF

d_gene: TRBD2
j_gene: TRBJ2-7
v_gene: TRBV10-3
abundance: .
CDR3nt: TGTGCCATCAGTGGAACTAGCGGGGTTACCTACGAGCAGTACTTC
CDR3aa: CAISGTSGVTYEQYF

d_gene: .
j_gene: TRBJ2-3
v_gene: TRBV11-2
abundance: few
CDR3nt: TGTGCCAGCAGCTTACCACGAGATACGAGGGGGGACCCTTTAGATACGCAGTATTTT
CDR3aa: CASSLPRDTRGDPLDTQYF

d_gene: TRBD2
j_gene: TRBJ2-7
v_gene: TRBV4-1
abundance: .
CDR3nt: TGCGCCAGCAGCCAAGAGGTGGCTAGCGGGGGGGCCAGTTACGAGCAGTACTTC
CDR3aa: CASSQEVASGGASYEQYF

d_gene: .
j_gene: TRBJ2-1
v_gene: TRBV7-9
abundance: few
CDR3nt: TGTGCCAGCAGCCCTGGACGGGGGTACAATGAGCAGTTCTTC
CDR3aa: CASSPGRGYNEQFF

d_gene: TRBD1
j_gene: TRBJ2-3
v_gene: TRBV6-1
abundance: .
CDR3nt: TGTGCCAGCAGTAGATGGGACAGTAGCACAGATACGCAGTATTTT
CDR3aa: CASSRWDSSTDTQYF

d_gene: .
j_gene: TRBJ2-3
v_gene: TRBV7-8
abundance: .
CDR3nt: TGTGCCAGCAGCTTCCGGGGGAACCCTAGCACAGATACGCAGTATTTT
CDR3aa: CASSFRGNPSTDTQYF

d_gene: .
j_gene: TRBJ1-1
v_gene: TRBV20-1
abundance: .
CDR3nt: TGCAGTGCTAGGGCGGGACCGCCGAACACTGAAGCTTTCTTT
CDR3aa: CSARAGPPNTEAFF

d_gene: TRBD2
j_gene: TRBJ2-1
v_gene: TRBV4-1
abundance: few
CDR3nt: TGCGCCAGCAGCCAAACCTCAGCGGGGGGTATATACAATGAGCAGTTCTTC
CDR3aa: CASSQTSAGGIYNEQFF

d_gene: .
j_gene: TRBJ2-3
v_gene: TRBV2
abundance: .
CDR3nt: TGTGCCAGCAGTGAGTTTGGGCAGGGGTCAGATACGCAGTATTTT
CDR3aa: CASSEFGQGSDTQYF

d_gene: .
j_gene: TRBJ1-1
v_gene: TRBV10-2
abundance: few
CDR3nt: TGCGCCAGCAGTGAGGGAGGTTTTGAAGCTTTCTTT
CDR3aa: CASSEGGFEAFF

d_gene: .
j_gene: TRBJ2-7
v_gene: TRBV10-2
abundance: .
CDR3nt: TGCGCCAGCCGTGAGGGGAGCAGCTACGAGCAGTACTTC
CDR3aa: CASREGSSYEQYF

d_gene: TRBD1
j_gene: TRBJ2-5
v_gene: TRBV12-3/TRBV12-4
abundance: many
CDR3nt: TGTGCCAGCACCGGGACAGCCAAAGAGACCCAGTACTTC
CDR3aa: CASTGTAKETQYF

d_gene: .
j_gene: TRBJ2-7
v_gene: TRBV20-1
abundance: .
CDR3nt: TGCAGTGCTCGGGCCGGGGCACCCTACGAGCAGTACTTC
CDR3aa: CSARAGAPYEQYF

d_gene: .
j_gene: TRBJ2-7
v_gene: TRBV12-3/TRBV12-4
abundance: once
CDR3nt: TGTGCCAGCAGTTGGGGACCCGGGGTCTACGAGCAGTACTTC
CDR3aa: CASSWGPGVYEQYF

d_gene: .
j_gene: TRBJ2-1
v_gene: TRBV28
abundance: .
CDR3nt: TGTGCCAGCAGCTTCAGACAGGCGTCCGGCAATGAGCAGTTCTTC
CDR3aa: CASSFRQASGNEQFF

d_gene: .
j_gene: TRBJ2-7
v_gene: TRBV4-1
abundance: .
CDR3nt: TGCGCCAGCAGCCAAGGTCCAGGGGGGCTAGAGCAGTACTTC
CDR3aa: CASSQGPGGLEQYF

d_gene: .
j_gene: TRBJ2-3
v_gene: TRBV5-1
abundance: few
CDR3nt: TGCGCCAGCAGGCCCGGGACAAGCACAGATACGCAGTATTTT
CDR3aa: CASRPGTSTDTQYF

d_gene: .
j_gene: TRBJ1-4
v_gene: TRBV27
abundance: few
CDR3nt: TGTGCCAGCAGTTTAAACTCAGGGACCCCCAATGAAAAACTGTTTTTT
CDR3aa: CASSLNSGTPNEKLFF

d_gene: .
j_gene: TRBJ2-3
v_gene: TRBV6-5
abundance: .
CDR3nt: TGTGCCAGCAGTTACTACGAGACCCCAGGCACAGATACGCAGTATTTT
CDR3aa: CASSYYETPGTDTQYF

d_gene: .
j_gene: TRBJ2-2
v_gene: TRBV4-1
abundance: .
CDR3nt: TGCGCCAGCAGCCAAATCACAGGGGGGGACACCGGGGAGCTGTTTTTT
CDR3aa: CASSQITGGDTGELFF

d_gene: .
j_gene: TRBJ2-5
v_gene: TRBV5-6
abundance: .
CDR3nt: TGTGCCAGCAGCTTGCGGCGGGGCGTAGGAGAGACCCAGTACTTC
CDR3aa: CASSLRRGVGETQYF

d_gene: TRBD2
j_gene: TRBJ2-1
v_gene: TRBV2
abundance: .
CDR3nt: TGTGCCAGCGAAGGTGCGGGACTAGCGGCCTCTTACAATGAGCAGTTCTTC
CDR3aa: CASEGAGLAASYNEQFF

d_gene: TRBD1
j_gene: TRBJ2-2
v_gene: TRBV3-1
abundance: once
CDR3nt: TGTGCCTCCAGCCAAGGTTGGACAGGCGTCATCACCGGGGAGCTGTTTTTT
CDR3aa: CASSQGWTGVITGELFF

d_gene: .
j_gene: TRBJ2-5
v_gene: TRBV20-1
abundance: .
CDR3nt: TGCAGTGCTAGGGAGGAATGGCGAGAGACCCAGTACTTC
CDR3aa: CSAREEWRETQYF

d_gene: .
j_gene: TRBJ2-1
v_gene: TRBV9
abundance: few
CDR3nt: TGTGCCAGCAGTGTTGGAGGAGAGCAGTTCTTC
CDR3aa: CASSVGGEQFF

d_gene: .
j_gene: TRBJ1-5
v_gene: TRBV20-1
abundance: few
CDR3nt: TGCAGTGCGAGTCAATCGGGGGGAAGTCAGCCCCAGCATTTT
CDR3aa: CSASQSGGSQPQHF

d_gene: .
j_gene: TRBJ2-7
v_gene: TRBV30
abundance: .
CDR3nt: TGTGCCTGGAGCAATCTACAGGGCTGGGTGGAGCAGTACTTC
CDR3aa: CAWSNLQGWVEQYF

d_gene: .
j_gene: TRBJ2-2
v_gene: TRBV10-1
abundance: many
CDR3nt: TGCGCCAGCAGTGAGTCGTCGACAGAAGTTGGAACCGGGGAGCTGTTTTTT
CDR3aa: CASSESSTEVGTGELFF

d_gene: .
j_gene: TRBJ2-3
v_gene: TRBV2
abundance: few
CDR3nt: TGTGCCAGCAGTGAAGCGCTGGGAGAGGGGTACTTTGGGACAGATACGCAGTATTTT
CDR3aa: CASSEALGEGYFGTDTQYF

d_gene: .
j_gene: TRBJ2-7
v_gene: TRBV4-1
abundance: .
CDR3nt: TGCGCCAGCAGCCCCTCCCGGGAATCCTACGAGCAGTACTTC
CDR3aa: CASSPSRESYEQYF

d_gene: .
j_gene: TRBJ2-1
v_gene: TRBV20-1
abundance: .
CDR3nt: TGCAGTGCGGAAGGGGCCTTTAATACGGGGGATGAGCAGTTCTTC
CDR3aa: CSAEGAFNTGDEQFF

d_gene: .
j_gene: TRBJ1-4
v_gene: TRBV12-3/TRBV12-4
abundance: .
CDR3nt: TGTGCCAGCAGTACGCCCGAGGGAGCAACTAATGAAAAACTGTTTTTT
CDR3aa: CASSTPEGATNEKLFF

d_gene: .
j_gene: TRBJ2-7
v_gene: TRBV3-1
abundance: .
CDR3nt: TGTGCCAGCAGCCAAGTCTTCGTGGGGGGTTCTGGCGAGCAGTACTTC
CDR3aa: CASSQVFVGGSGEQYF